This T cell receptor (beta chain) is from a study of response to subunit inactivated influenza vaccine. Overall study findings and caveats: T cells newly recruited by each seasonal influenza vaccination are few, the authors suggested.

Comment on this clonotype: The antigen remains unidentified.

Trimming left V 0 bases short and J 0 bases short, with 18 bases between. The CDR3 is made up of 19 amino acids. CDR1 is SGHAT and CDR2 is FQDESV in the germline V gene (reference sequence). TCRdb analysed the RT-PCR reads with MiXCR anew, one entry per CDR3 protein. The table lists under 850,000 distinct CDR3 sequences, 18% of them singletons. The sequenced sample was PBMCs from blood, obtained about 5 days after vaccination. The receptor was derived from a man between 45 and 60 years old who received an inactivated influenza vaccine. V gene TRBV11-1 combines with J gene TRBJ1-5; D unclear. This chain's CDR3 is CASSLAVGSSPFSNQPQHF. The CDR3 region has the DNA TGTGCCAGCAGCTTAGCGGTGGGGTCTTCCCCCTTTAGCAATCAGCCCCAGCATTTT.